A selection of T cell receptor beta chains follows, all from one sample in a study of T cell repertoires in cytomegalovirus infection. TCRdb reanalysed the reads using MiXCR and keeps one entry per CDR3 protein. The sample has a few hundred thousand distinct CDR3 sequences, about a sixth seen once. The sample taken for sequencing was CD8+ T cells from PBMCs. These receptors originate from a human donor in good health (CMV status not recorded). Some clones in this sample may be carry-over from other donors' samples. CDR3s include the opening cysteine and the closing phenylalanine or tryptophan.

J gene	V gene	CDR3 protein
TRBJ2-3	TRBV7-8	CASTSGLAGGGIPDTQYF
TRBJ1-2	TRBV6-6	CASSLRGGQDYGYTF
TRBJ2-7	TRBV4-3	CASSQVAGDYEQYF
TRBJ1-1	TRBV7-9	CASSSDRVSYTEAFF
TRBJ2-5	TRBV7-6	CASGADWGSQETQYF
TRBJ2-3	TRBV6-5	CASSYGQGVPPDTQYF
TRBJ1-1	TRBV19	CASRLGGASHTEAFF
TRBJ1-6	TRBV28	CASDISSGGVTPLHF
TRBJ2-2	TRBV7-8	CASSFTSGGYTGELFF
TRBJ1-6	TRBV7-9	CASSPQDREGGTPLHF
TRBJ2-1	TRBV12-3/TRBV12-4	CASSRPYNEQFF
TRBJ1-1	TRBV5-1	CASSGWTGGRLEAFF
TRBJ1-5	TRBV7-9	CASSRAGQPQHF
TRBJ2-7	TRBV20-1	CSARSDRNLYEQYF
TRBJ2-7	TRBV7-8	CASSYTPGQYYEQYF
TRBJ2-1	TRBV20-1	CSARDLQVGNEQFF
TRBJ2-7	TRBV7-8	CASSSSSLYEQYF
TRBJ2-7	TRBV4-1	CASSPTSATYEQYF
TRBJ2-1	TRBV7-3	CASSLISGGVVEQFF
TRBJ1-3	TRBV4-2	CASSQDRGAGNTIYF
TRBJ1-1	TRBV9	CASSSTPADTEAFF
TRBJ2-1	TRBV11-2	CASSATGPEPNEQFF
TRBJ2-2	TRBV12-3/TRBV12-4	CASSLVLGELFF
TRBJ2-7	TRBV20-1	CSAQPGQGFDEQYF
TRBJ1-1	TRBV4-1	CASSQEVNTEAFF
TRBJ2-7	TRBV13	CASSSQTDYEQYF
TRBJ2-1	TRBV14	CASSQIAGGTYNEQFF
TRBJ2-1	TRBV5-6	CASSPVFDEQFF
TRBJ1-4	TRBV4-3	CASSPSTGLEEKLFF
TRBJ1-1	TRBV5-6	CASSLGFSGNTEAFF
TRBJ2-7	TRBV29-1	CSVPGGGEQYF
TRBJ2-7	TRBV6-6	CASSYNLYEQYF
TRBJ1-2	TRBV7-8	CASSSPPDRSQMTNYGYTF
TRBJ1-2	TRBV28	CASSYTAADENYGYTF
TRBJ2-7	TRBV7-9	CASSRRDRGYHEQYF
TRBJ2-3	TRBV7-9	CASAADTQYF
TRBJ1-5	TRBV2	CASRDRGRGGNQPQHF
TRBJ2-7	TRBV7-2	CASSLAEGGYEQYF
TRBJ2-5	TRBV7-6	CASSYYAVGRGPETQYF
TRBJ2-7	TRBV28	CATTLYTETYEQYF
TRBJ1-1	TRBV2	CASRVTGGWEAFF
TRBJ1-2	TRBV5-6	CASSGGSGTDYGYTF
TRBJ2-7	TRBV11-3	CASSLDGTAYEQYF
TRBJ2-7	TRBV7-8	CASSFYPGTGEGYEQYF
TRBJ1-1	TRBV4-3	CASSPEMDSDTEAFF
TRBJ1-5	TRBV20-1	CSARAFQAGESNQPQHF
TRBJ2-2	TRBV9	CASSGLPEVEGLSGELFF
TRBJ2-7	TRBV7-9	CASSLYLGASSYEQYF
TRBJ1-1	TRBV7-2	CASSFWVNTEAFF
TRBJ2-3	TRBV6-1	CASIPASTDTQYF
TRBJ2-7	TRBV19	CASSIQGSSYEQYF
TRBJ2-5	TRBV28	CASGGTGFQETQYF
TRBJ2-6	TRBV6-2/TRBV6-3	CASSPFGGANVLTF